This TCR beta chain originates from a study of blood T cell repertoires in COVID-19. Study details: Whether acute or convalescent, the COVID-19 samples came from the United States, Italy and Spain. PBMCs, B-cell-depleted T cells, or T cells provided the cDNA or gDNA that made up the material.

Authors' processing steps: Estimated nucleated cell counts came from reference gene primer amplification. The assay was immunoSEQ multiplex PCR, and TCRdb's table has in-frame clones only and misses some. V, J and clone size were drawn from that table, and D and trimming were deduced from the DNA. The table records 95,000 to 100,000 clones, 85% of them present only once. The length of the CDR3 is 13 residues. Germline assignment: CDR1 SNHLY and CDR2 FYNNEI. V was pared by 8 bases and J by 2 bases, with 10 bases between. What was sequenced was peripheral blood. The rearrangement joins TRBV2 to TRBJ1-3; maybe TRBD1 (5 bases). The sequence derives from a woman aged 65 to 85 with active or convalescent COVID-19. CDR3 in amino acids: CASSGRAGNTIYF. CDR3 in DNA: TGTGCCAGCTCAGGCAGGGCTGGAAACACCATATATTTT. The variable domain in full, with the rest retrieved from reference TRBV2 and TRBJ1-3, is EPEVTQTPSHQVTQMGQEVILRCVPISNHLYFYWYRQILGQKVEFLVSFYNNEISEKSEIFDDQFSVERPDGSNFTLKIRSTKLEDSAMYFCASSGRAGNTIYFGEGSWLTVV.